A single sample gave rise to the 25 T cell receptor beta chains below, sequenced in a study of molecular identifiers for immune sequencing clone quantification. TCRdb recomputed calls from the PCR reads with MiXCR, one row per CDR3 protein. The profile shows hundreds of thousands of distinct CDR3 sequences, over 25% of them singletons. Input material: naive CD8+ T cells from blood, with Jurkat cell RNA spiked in. Subset here: FACS-sorted CD8+CD4-CCR7+CD45RA+ naive T cells. Source of these receptors: a human donor in good health. Some libraries in this study had Jurkat cell RNA spiked in.

The CDR3 protein is CASSLSLGPGETQYF. The DNA of the CDR3 is TGTGCCAGCAGCTTGTCGTTGGGGCCTGGGGAGACCCAGTACTTC. J is TRBJ2-5 and V is TRBV5-5; the D gene is possibly TRBD1 (5 bases). Germline values: CDR1 SGHKS, CDR2 YYEKEE (reference sequence). This CDR3 spans 15 amino acids. V was clipped by 1 base and J by 5 bases, with 15 bases between them.

The rearrangement links TRBV13 to TRBJ2-7; D is undetermined. CDR1 and CDR2 (germline): PRHDT, FYEKMQ (reference sequence). Trimming removed 5 bases from V and 0 bases from J, with 11 bases in between. The CDR3 consists of 14 residues. The CDR3 DNA reads as TGTGCCAGCAGCGCCCCAGCGTACTCCTACGAGCAGTACTTC. The encoded protein is CASSAPAYSYEQYF.

The chain uses TRBV24-1 and TRBJ2-4; D is perhaps TRBD2 (6 bases). The V gene lost 0 bases and the J gene lost 0 bases, with 14 bases spanning the gap. There are 18 residues in the CDR3. The germline V gene encodes CDR1 KGHDR and CDR2 SFDVKD. CDR3: CATSDLQGGTLAKNIQYF. CDR3 DNA: TGTGCCACCAGTGATTTGCAAGGCGGGACCTTAGCCAAAAACATTCAGTACTTC.

This clonotype was seen only a few times. Being one base from a much bigger clone, this may be a read error. The chain links TRBV20-1 to TRBJ2-3, with a weak D call TRBD2 (5 bases). The V end was cut by 3 bases, the J end by 1 base, with 11 bases between. The CDR3 is 14 amino acids. The germline gives CDR1 DFQATT, CDR2 SNEGSKA (reference sequence). The CDR3 sequence: CSASSEGRTDTQYF. CDR3 coding DNA: TGCAGTGCTAGTTCTGAGGGTCGCACAGATACGCAGTATTTT.

This clonotype was recorded many times. The chain joins TRBV6-6 to TRBJ2-2; 10 bases match TRBD2. This CDR3 region has 17 residues. V was pared by 4 bases and J by 3 bases, with 8 bases of the junction left unmatched. Germline CDR1 reads MNHNY; CDR2 reads SVGAGI (reference sequence). CDR3: CASSSSASGGDTGELFF. The CDR3 DNA follows: TGTGCCAGCAGTTCCAGCGCTAGCGGGGGAGACACCGGGGAGCTGTTTTTT.

This clonotype was seen repeatedly, ten times or more. The rearrangement joins TRBV6-2 or TRBV6-3 to TRBJ2-3; 9 positions match TRBD2. CDR1 and CDR2 (germline): MNHEY, SVGEGT. This CDR3 has 17 amino acids. V was clipped by 0 bases and J by 2 bases; unmatched bases: 6. The CDR3 loop reads CASSYSRSGGTTDTQYF. The DNA of the CDR3 is TGTGCCAGCAGTTACTCGAGAAGCGGGGGGACCACAGATACGCAGTATTTT.

This clonotype was seen many times. The V call is TRBV6-5, the J call TRBJ2-7; no firm D call. Trimming removed 5 bases from V and 0 bases from J, with 11 bases in between. The germline CDR1 and CDR2 sequences are MNHEY and SVGAGI. The CDR3 totals 14 residues. Written as DNA, the CDR3 is TGTGCCAGCAGTGCGCAAGTGAGCTCCTACGAGCAGTACTTC. Amino acid sequence: CASSAQVSSYEQYF.

This clonotype was seen only a few times. The chain uses TRBV23-1 and TRBJ2-1; D gene ambiguous. TRBV23-1 is an open reading frame, and its role is uncertain. The CDR3 consists of 17 residues. Trimming removed 0 bases from V and 2 bases from J, with 14 bases in between. The CDR3 nucleotides read TGCGCCAGCAGTCAATCGATAGCAGTGGGGACCTACAATGAGCAGTTCTTC. It translates to CASSQSIAVGTYNEQFF.

This clonotype was counted many times. J is TRBJ1-4 and V is TRBV4-1; the match to TRBD1 covers 9 bases. The junction had 7 bases not matched to a gene; V was cut back by 4 bases and J by 4 bases. Germline CDR1 MGHRA, CDR2 YSYEKL. CDR3 size: 16 residues. The CDR3 sequence: CASSLGQGNDNEKLFF. In DNA form, the CDR3 reads TGCGCCAGCAGCCTTGGACAGGGGAATGATAATGAAAAACTGTTTTTT.

In this sample, this clonotype turned up a few times. The rearrangement uses TRBV6-4 and TRBJ2-1; possible D gene TRBD1, 5 bases. This CDR3 has 14 amino acids. Trimming stripped 0 bases from V and 7 bases from J, with 10 bases between. Germline-derived CDR1 and CDR2 are MRHNA and SNTAGT. In DNA form, the CDR3 reads TGTGCCAGCAGTGACTCGCCAGGGATGAATGAGCAGTTCTTC. Its translation is CASSDSPGMNEQFF.

This clonotype showed up just a few times. The genes are TRBV6-1 and TRBJ1-5, with a tentative D call TRBD1 (6 bases). The germline gives CDR1 MNHNS, CDR2 SASEGT. The CDR3 has 17 residues. Trimming removed 5 bases from V and 0 bases from J, with 17 bases in between. CDR3: CASSPLGALYSNQPQHF. For the CDR3, the DNA is TGTGCCAGCAGTCCTCTGGGGGCCCTATATAGCAATCAGCCCCAGCATTTT.

This clonotype showed up just a few times. The rearrangement uses TRBV9 and TRBJ2-1, with D possibly being TRBD1 or TRBD2 (5 bases each). Per germline, CDR1 SGDLS and CDR2 YYNGEE. The CDR3 totals 16 residues. The V end lost 0 bases, the J end lost 7 bases, and 17 bases lay between the germline ends. The CDR3 sequence: CASSVGDDLLGNEQFF. In DNA form, the CDR3 reads TGTGCCAGCAGCGTAGGGGACGATTTGTTGGGGAATGAGCAGTTCTTC. Supplemented by reference TRBV9 and TRBJ2-1, the full variable domain reads DSGVTQTPKHLITATGQRVTLRCSPRSGDLSVYWYQQSLDQGLQFLIQYYNGEERAKGNILERFSAQQFPDLHSELNLSSLELGDSALYFCASSVGDDLLGNEQFFGPGTRLTVL.

This clonotype was detected ten times or more. CDR3 DNA sequence: TGCGCCAGCAGCCCGGGACAGGGGGCGATGAACACTGAAGCTTTCTTT. It yields the protein CASSPGQGAMNTEAFF. V usage is TRBV4-1 and J usage is TRBJ1-1; the match to TRBD1 covers 12 bases. The germline V gene has CDR1 MGHRA and CDR2 YSYEKL. This CDR3 spans 16 amino acids. Trimming cost V 4 bases and J 0 bases; bases outside gene matches: 3.

With regard to this clonotype: Given the absence of the conserved phenylalanine or tryptophan at the CDR3 end, a read error is likely. V is TRBV12-3 or TRBV12-4 and J is TRBJ2-2; no clear D. This CDR3 has 13 amino acids. V dropped 6 bases and J dropped 6 bases, with 11 bases sitting between them. The CDR3 region is CASSSLGPGELFS. The CDR3 nucleotides read TGTGCCAGCAGCTCCCTCGGGCCCGGGGAGCTGTTTTCT.

This clonotype appeared a few times. The chain combines TRBV6-1 with TRBJ2-2; TRBD1 is a possible D gene (6 bases). Germline values: CDR1 MNHNS, CDR2 SASEGT. V lost 0 bases and J lost 7, with 15 bases in between. The CDR3 has 16 residues. DNA of the CDR3: TGTGCCAGCAGTGAAGCTCGGGCAGGGGTTGGCGGGGAGCTGTTTTTT. Its protein product is CASSEARAGVGGELFF.

This clonotype was detected many times. This chain uses TRBV20-1 with TRBJ2-2; 7 nucleotides match TRBD2. The CDR3 spans 16 residues. Germline V gene sequence: CDR1 DFQATT, CDR2 SNEGSKA (reference sequence). V lost 0 bases and J lost 4; bases outside the gene matches: 8. CDR3 bases: TGCAGTGCTAGAGAGAGGCGGGAGTGGGCCACCGGGGAGCTGTTTTTT. Encoded protein: CSARERREWATGELFF.

About this clonotype itself: A much more abundant neighbour one base away suggests this may be a read error. This rearrangement joins TRBV30 to TRBJ1-1; 7 nucleotides match TRBD1. Germline CDR1 is GTSNPN and CDR2 is SVGIG (reference sequence). The CDR3 loop spans 16 amino acids. J lost 8 bases, V lost 2 bases, and 17 bases had no gene match. CDR3 in DNA: TGTGCCTGGAGTTCCCCGAGACAGGGTGCTGGGGACGAAGCTTTCTTT. Protein sequence: CAWSSPRQGAGDEAFF.

Details on this clonotype: It may be a read error: a sequence one base away is much more abundant. CDR3 protein: CTSSQDRGTYEQYF. The CDR3 nucleotides are TGCACCAGCAGCCAAGATCGAGGGACCTACGAGCAGTACTTC. V gene TRBV4-3 combines with J gene TRBJ2-7, with a tentative D call TRBD2 (5 bases). The CDR3 consists of 14 residues. From germline, CDR1 is LGHNA and CDR2 YSLEER.

Ten or more counts support this clonotype. This rearrangement joins TRBV5-1 to TRBJ1-5; D is unresolved. The CDR3 extends over 15 amino acids. Germline-derived CDR1 and CDR2 are SGHRS and YFSETQ. Trimming took 4 bases from V and 4 from J, leaving 15 bases between them. The chain's CDR3 is CASSELGHENQPQHF. CDR3 DNA sequence: TGCGCCAGCAGCGAGTTGGGCCATGAAAATCAGCCCCAGCATTTT. Based on the CDR3 plus reference TRBV5-1 and TRBJ1-5, the full variable domain is KAGVTQTPRYLIKTRGQQVTLSCSPISGHRSVSWYQQTPGQGLQFLFEYFSETQRNKGNFPGRFSGRQFSNSRSEMNVSTLELGDSALYLCASSELGHENQPQHFGDGTRLSIL.

This clonotype has at least ten counts. This chain connects TRBV7-9 to TRBJ2-3; TRBD2 is a possible D gene (5 bases). Trimming took off 6 bases at V and 4 bases at J, with 11 bases between the two ends. Germline V CDR1 and CDR2: SEHNR, FQNEAQ (reference sequence). The CDR3 runs 13 residues. The CDR3 DNA follows: TGTGCCAGCAGAGACGGACTGTCAGATACGCAGTATTTT. It translates to CASRDGLSDTQYF.

A word on this clonotype: This clone may be a read error of a much larger clone one base away. The chain uses TRBV4-3 and TRBJ1-2; 7 bases are a match to TRBD1. After removal of 0 bases from V and 2 bases from J, the junction contained 6 bases not matched to a gene. Germline V lookup: CDR1 LGHNA, CDR2 YSLEER. The CDR3 covers 16 residues. The CDR3 spells CASSQELDRANYGYTF. The DNA for the CDR3 is TGCGCCAGCAGCCAAGAGCTCGACAGGGCGAACTATGGCTACACCTTC.

As to this clonotype: It may be a read error: a sequence one base away is much more abundant. The chain carries TRBV13 and TRBJ2-5; 9 nucleotides agree with TRBD2. V shed 5 bases and J 5 bases; nucleotides not matched to a gene: 9. CDR1 is PRHDT and CDR2 is FYEKMQ in the germline V gene (reference sequence). CDR3 length: 15 amino acids. The CDR3 loop reads CASSDELAGPETQYF. The CDR3 DNA follows: TGTGCCAGCAGCGACGAACTAGCGGGTCCGGAGACCCAGTACTTC. The complete variable domain, with remaining parts taken from reference TRBV13 and TRBJ2-5, reads AAGVIQSPRHLIKEKRETATLKCYPIPRHDTVYWYQQGPGQDPQFLISFYEKMQSDKGSIPDRFSAQQFSDYHSELNMSSLELGDSALYFCASSDELAGPETQYFGPGTRLLVL.

This clonotype was recorded at least ten times. The genes are TRBV7-6 and TRBJ2-6; D unresolved. The germline V and J ends were trimmed by 5 bases and 1 base, with 6 bases remaining between them. Germline V gene data show CDR1 as SGHVS and CDR2 as FNYEAQ. There are 14 residues in the CDR3. The CDR3 DNA reads as TGTGCCAGCAGCATACTATCTGGGGCCAACGTCCTGACTTTC. It specifies CASSILSGANVLTF.

V and J are TRBV27 and TRBJ1-5; no clear D gene. Germline V gene sequence: CDR1 MNHEY, CDR2 SMNVEV (reference sequence). This CDR3 region has 13 residues. V was shortened by 8 bases and J by 0 bases, with 8 bases between the two germline ends. The CDR3 bases are TGTGCCAGCGCCTACACTAGCAATCAGCCCCAGCATTTT. Its protein is CASAYTSNQPQHF.

The chain recombines TRBV7-6 with TRBJ2-5; TRBD2 might be the D (6 bases). Deletions cut 5 bases from V and 3 bases from J, with 19 bases between. CDR1 and CDR2 (germline): SGHVS, FNYEAQ. The CDR3 loop spans 16 amino acids. The CDR3: CASSQDLGGPKETQYF. The CDR3 DNA follows: TGTGCCAGCAGCCAAGACCTAGGAGGGCCCAAAGAGACCCAGTACTTC.